Sequencing of this T cell receptor beta chain was carried out in a study of T cells after yellow fever vaccination. Via MiXCR, TCRdb re-called the 5' RACE reads, giving one row per CDR3 protein. Of more than 95,000 distinct CDR3 sequences in the sample, nearly 7.5% were seen once. On this clonotype itself: A much larger clone is a single base away; this may be a read error.

Germline V CDR1 and CDR2: LGHNA, YSLEER. V was shortened by 0 bases and J by 7 bases, with 22 bases between the two germline ends. The length of the CDR3 is 18 residues. The sequence was collected from a man between 18 and 35 years old who received the YFV17D yellow fever vaccine. The sample in question was CD4+ T cells sorted from PBMCs, obtained roughly 10 days after the first yellow fever vaccination. V and J are TRBV4-3 and TRBJ2-1; a possible D gene is TRBD2 (5 bases). The CDR3 DNA reads as TGCGCCAGCAGCCAAGAACATTCCGGGGTAGCCCTTTGGAATGAGCAGTTCTTC. Protein product: CASSQEHSGVALWNEQFF.